The 30 T cell receptor beta chains below come from one sample, sequenced in a study of blood T cell repertoires in COVID-19. Here immunoSEQ multiplex PCR was the method, and the copy in TCRdb shows in-frame clones only, minus some. The sample has some 85,000 clones, 80% seen once. What was sequenced was peripheral blood. The receptors stem from an elderly woman with acute or convalescent COVID-19.

The chain combines TRBV20-1 with TRBJ2-7; no reliable D call. V lost 0 bases to trimming and J lost 3 bases, with 3 bases between them. The CDR3 length is 11 residues. Germline V gene data show CDR1 as DFQATT and CDR2 as SNEGSKA (reference sequence). The chain's CDR3 is CSARESYEQYF. CDR3 in DNA: TGCAGTGCTAGAGAGAGCTACGAGCAGTACTTC.

The chain combines TRBV29-1 with TRBJ1-3; perhaps TRBD1 as D (5 bases). The germline gives CDR1 SQVTM, CDR2 ANQGSEA. The CDR3 runs 14 residues. V was trimmed by 3 bases and J by 0 bases, leaving 9 bases between them. Written as DNA, the CDR3 is TGCAGCGTTGAGGGGCAGTTCTCTGGAAACACCATATATTTT. Translating it yields CSVEGQFSGNTIYF.

This clone came up once. The chain couples TRBV6-5 to TRBJ2-3; D gene uncertain. V lost 2 bases to trimming and J lost 4 bases, with 7 bases between them. This CDR3 has 13 residues. The V gene's germline CDR1 is MNHEY and CDR2 SVGAGI. This CDR3 reads CASSYARADTQYF. The CDR3 DNA reads as TGTGCCAGCAGTTACGCTCGCGCAGATACGCAGTATTTT.

The chain is built from TRBV12-3 or TRBV12-4 and TRBJ2-1, with a weak D call TRBD2 (5 bases). The CDR3 is 13 residues long. V shed 6 bases and J shed 4 bases, with 10 bases lying between them. CDR3 bases: TGTGCCAGCAGGCGGGCATTGTACAATGAGCAGTTCTTC. Translating it yields CASRRALYNEQFF.

This clone was seen repeatedly, ten times or more. V gene TRBV2 combines with J gene TRBJ2-3, with TRBD1 matching 10 bases. Germline V lookup: CDR1 SNHLY, CDR2 FYNNEI. Trimming removed 3 bases from V and 5 bases from J; junction bases left unmatched: 8. The CDR3 is made up of 16 amino acids. The chain's CDR3 is CASSDGGQGRGDTQYF. The CDR3 DNA reads TGTGCCAGCAGTGACGGGGGACAGGGGCGAGGAGATACGCAGTATTTT.

The rearrangement joins TRBV7-8 to TRBJ1-1; 7 bases align to TRBD1. The trim removed 6 bases at V and 7 bases at J, leaving 8 bases unmatched. The germline gives CDR1 SGHVS, CDR2 FQNEAQ. This CDR3 is built from 13 residues. Here the CDR3 DNA reads TGTGCCAGCAGTATCCCGGGACAGAGTGAAGCTTTCTTT. Translation: CASSIPGQSEAFF. Supplemented by reference TRBV7-8 and TRBJ1-1, the full variable domain reads GAGVSQSPRYKVAKRGQDVALRCDPISGHVSLFWYQQALGQGPEFLTYFQNEAQLDKSGLPSDRFFAERPEGSVSTLKIQRTQQEDSAVYLCASSIPGQSEAFFGQGTRLTVV.

CDR3 nucleotide sequence: TGTGCCAGCAGCTTCTATACAGGGGTCCGCAATTCACCCCTCCACTTT. Residues: CASSFYTGVRNSPLHF. This sequence joins TRBV5-6 and TRBJ1-6; 7 bases match TRBD1. The CDR3 covers 16 residues. Germline V CDR1 and CDR2: SGHDT, YYEEEE. With V trimmed by 2 bases and J by 7 bases, 9 bases remained unmatched.

This chain joins TRBV19 and TRBJ2-3, with D tentatively TRBD1 (6 bases). The CDR3 extends over 13 amino acids. Germline assignment: CDR1 LNHDA and CDR2 SQIVND (reference sequence). Deletions cut 6 bases from V and 4 bases from J, with 11 bases between. The CDR3 loop reads CASSLWGPDTQYF. DNA of the CDR3: TGTGCCAGTAGCCTATGGGGGCCAGATACGCAGTATTTT. Drawing the rest from reference TRBV19 and TRBJ2-3, the complete variable domain is DGGITQSPKYLFRKEGQNVTLSCEQNLNHDAMYWYRQDPGQGLRLIYYSQIVNDFQKGDIAEGYSVSREKKESFPLTVTSAQKNPTAFYLCASSLWGPDTQYFGPGTRLTVL.

This chain connects TRBV18 to TRBJ2-2; 10 bases map to TRBD2. CDR1 and CDR2 (germline): KGHSH, LQKENI. CDR3 length: 16 amino acids. With 1 base clipped from V and 2 bases from J, the junction kept 1 base outside the gene matches. The CDR3 DNA reads as TGTGCCAGCTCACCACTAGCGGGGGGCAACACCGGGGAGCTGTTTTTT. It is translated as CASSPLAGGNTGELFF. The variable domain in full, with the rest retrieved from reference TRBV18 and TRBJ2-2, is NAGVMQNPRHLVRRRGQEARLRCSPMKGHSHVYWYRQLPEEGLKFMVYLQKENIIDESGMPKERFSAEFPKEGPSILRIQQVVRGDSAAYFCASSPLAGGNTGELFFGEGSRLTVL.

The J gene is TRBJ2-2, the V gene TRBV6-5; the match to TRBD2 covers 7 bases. This CDR3 comprises 16 residues. Germline CDR1 is MNHEY and CDR2 is SVGAGI. The V segment lost 4 bases and the J segment 5 bases; nucleotides outside the gene matches: 10. The CDR3 coding sequence is TGTGCCAGCAGTTCCGCCTCGCCGGGAGGAACCGGGGAGCTGTTTTTT. It codes for CASSSASPGGTGELFF.

This rearrangement joins TRBV19 to TRBJ1-2; D gene unclear. The CDR3 covers 12 residues. From germline, CDR1 is LNHDA and CDR2 SQIVND (reference sequence). V lost 8 bases and J lost 0, with 7 bases in between. This CDR3 reads CASWRSNYGYTF. CDR3 bases: TGTGCCAGTTGGCGGTCTAACTATGGCTACACCTTC.

Only a few counts were recorded for this clone. V usage is TRBV29-1 and J usage is TRBJ1-2; no firm D call. The CDR3 sequence is 14 residues long. Germline CDR1 SQVTM, CDR2 ANQGSEA. The germline V and J ends were trimmed by 7 bases and 0 bases, with 15 bases remaining between them. CDR3 sequence: CSAASSRANYGYTF. The CDR3 DNA follows: TGCAGCGCCGCGTCCTCGAGAGCTAACTATGGCTACACCTTC.

The chain uses TRBV5-4 and TRBJ2-5; 11 positions agree with TRBD2. The trim removed 0 bases at V and 0 bases at J, leaving 13 bases unmatched. This CDR3 is 20 amino acids long. Germline lookup yields CDR1 SGHNT and CDR2 YYREEE (reference sequence). CDR3 coding DNA: TGTGCCAGCAGCTTGGTATCTTTGGCTAGCGGGGGGCCGTACCAAGAGACCCAGTACTTC. It specifies CASSLVSLASGGPYQETQYF.

This chain joins TRBV7-9 and TRBJ1-1; D is possibly TRBD1 (6 bases). The CDR3 loop spans 14 amino acids. Germline assignment: CDR1 SEHNR and CDR2 FQNEAQ (reference sequence). Between the trimmed V and J ends, which lost 3 bases and 1 base, there was a span of 9 bases. CDR3: CASSFTQGNTEAFF. The DNA of the CDR3 is TGTGCCAGCAGCTTTACACAGGGGAACACTGAAGCTTTCTTT. Based on the CDR3 plus reference TRBV7-9 and TRBJ1-1, the full variable domain is DTGVSQNPRHKITKRGQNVTFRCDPISEHNRLYWYRQTLGQGPEFLTYFQNEAQLEKSRLLSDRFSAERPKGSFSTLEIQRTEQGDSAMYLCASSFTQGNTEAFFGQGTRLTVV.

This chain uses TRBV29-1 with TRBJ1-2; no reliable D call. The V gene's germline CDR1 is SQVTM and CDR2 ANQGSEA. The V end lost 6 bases, the J end lost 1 base, and 15 bases lay between the germline ends. The CDR3 has 14 amino acids. The CDR3 is CSVGITDDNYGYTF. The CDR3 nucleotides read TGCAGCGTCGGGATAACAGATGATAACTATGGCTACACCTTC.

The genes are TRBV7-9 and TRBJ1-6; a weak D match, TRBD1 (6 bases). V lost 5 bases to trimming and J lost 8 bases, with 10 bases between them. The CDR3 length is 13 residues. Per the germline V gene, CDR1 is SEHNR and CDR2 is FQNEAQ (reference sequence). DNA of the CDR3: TGTGCCAGCAGCCAGCAGGGGTATTCACCCCTCCACTTT. This codes for CASSQQGYSPLHF.

The V call is TRBV6-6, the J call TRBJ2-7; TRBD1 matches 8 bases. The CDR3 runs 14 residues. CDR1 is MNHNY, CDR2 SVGAGI, per germline (reference sequence). Losses at the gene ends were 2 bases for V and 7 bases for J; bases not matched to a gene: 7. DNA of the CDR3: TGTGCCAGCAGTTACGACAGGGGTCGGAGTGAGCAGTACTTC. This codes for CASSYDRGRSEQYF.

This clone showed up just a few times. This sequence joins TRBV2 and TRBJ1-2; 8 nucleotides match TRBD1. The trim removed 5 bases at V and 8 bases at J, leaving 10 bases unmatched. The CDR3 length is 14 residues. Germline-derived CDR1 and CDR2 are SNHLY and FYNNEI. CDR3 DNA sequence: TGTGCCAGCAGTTACTTGACAGGGGTTCTAGGCTACACCTTC. Amino acid sequence: CASSYLTGVLGYTF.

The V call is TRBV6-5, the J call TRBJ2-5; 8 positions agree with TRBD2. Germline CDR1 MNHEY, CDR2 SVGAGI. The junction had 5 bases not matched to a gene; V was cut back by 4 bases and J by 1 base. The CDR3 is 15 residues long. CDR3 coding DNA: TGTGCCAGCAGTTTGGGGGCGGGGGGCCAAGAGACCCAGTACTTC. Residues: CASSLGAGGQETQYF.

This rearrangement joins TRBV29-1 to TRBJ2-7, with D tentatively TRBD2 (5 bases). The V gene's germline CDR1 is SQVTM and CDR2 ANQGSEA. CDR3 size: 13 residues. V was shortened by 3 bases and J by 4 bases, with 13 bases between the two germline ends. This chain's CDR3 is CSVDYGNPYEQYF. The CDR3 nucleotides are TGCAGCGTTGACTACGGGAACCCTTACGAGCAGTACTTC.

The chain recombines TRBV3-1 (or the pseudogene TRBV3-2) with TRBJ2-2; tentatively, D is TRBD2 (6 bases). Per germline, CDR1 LGHDT and CDR2 YNNKEL (reference sequence). The CDR3 sequence is 16 residues long. The ends were cut back, 0 bases at V and 4 bases at J, with 12 bases in the middle. The CDR3 nucleotides are TGTGCCAGCAGCCAAGACCCGGGACTCCTCACCGGGGAGCTGTTTTTT. Encoded protein: CASSQDPGLLTGELFF.

This chain links TRBV18 with TRBJ2-1; 7 nucleotides agree with TRBD1. After removal of 1 base from V and 3 bases from J, the junction contained 3 bases not matched to a gene. The CDR3 covers 15 residues. Germline-derived CDR1 and CDR2 are KGHSH and LQKENI. CDR3: CASSPRTGDYNEQFF. CDR3 in DNA: TGTGCCAGCTCACCACGTACAGGGGACTACAATGAGCAGTTCTTC.

The V call is TRBV9, the J call TRBJ1-1; 9 bases align to TRBD1. The germline CDR1 and CDR2 sequences are SGDLS and YYNGEE. CDR3 length equals 15 residues. V lost 2 bases, J lost 3 bases, and 5 bases stayed unmatched. The CDR3 region has the DNA TGTGCCAGCAGCGTTACAGGGGGCGCGGACACTGAAGCTTTCTTT. Its protein is CASSVTGGADTEAFF.

This chain connects TRBV2 to TRBJ2-4, with a possible D match to TRBD1 (5 bases). Per the germline V gene, CDR1 is SNHLY and CDR2 is FYNNEI. The CDR3 runs 15 residues. Trimming cost V 7 bases and J 3 bases, with 16 bases left between them. The CDR3 protein is CASIIQGKVKNIQYF. The CDR3 nucleotides are TGTGCCAGCATTATTCAGGGAAAGGTCAAAAACATTCAGTACTTC.

This clone was seen just once. The V gene is TRBV3-1 (or the pseudogene TRBV3-2), the J gene TRBJ2-7, with 7 bases matching TRBD2. CDR1 and CDR2 from the germline V gene are LGHDT and YNNKEL (reference sequence). V lost 2 bases and J lost 6; bases outside the gene matches: 10. The CDR3 contains 15 residues. CDR3 DNA: TGTGCCAGCAGCCAAATACTAGCGAGCTGGGTCGAGCAGTACTTC. It codes for CASSQILASWVEQYF.

This clone was counted ten times or more. The J gene is TRBJ2-1, the V gene TRBV12-3 or TRBV12-4, with D perhaps matching TRBD2 (5 bases). V was pared by 10 bases and J by 7 bases, with 17 bases between. The CDR3 runs to 13 residues. The CDR3, as DNA: TGTGCCACCCGTGTGGACGGGATTAATGAGCAGTTCTTC. This encodes CATRVDGINEQFF.

V is TRBV6-5 and J is TRBJ2-7, with a tentative D call TRBD1 (6 bases). Germline V gene sequence: CDR1 MNHEY, CDR2 SVGAGI. The V gene lost 0 bases and the J gene lost 2 bases, with 8 bases spanning the gap. The CDR3 runs to 14 residues. CDR3 amino acids: CASSYSRGTYEQYF. CDR3 bases: TGTGCCAGCAGTTACTCCAGGGGCACCTACGAGCAGTACTTC.

Only one count was recorded for this clone. V gene TRBV7-7 combines with J gene TRBJ2-1, with 9 positions matching TRBD2. The CDR3 sequence is 15 residues long. The V gene's germline CDR1 is SSHAT and CDR2 FNYEAQ (reference sequence). Trimming removed 5 bases from V and 4 bases from J; junction bases left unmatched: 6. Written as DNA, the CDR3 is TGTGCCAGCAGCATCACTAGCGGGCCTTACAATGAGCAGTTCTTC. Its protein product is CASSITSGPYNEQFF.

This clone was seen once. The genes are TRBV6-1 and TRBJ1-6; 9 positions agree with TRBD1. The V and J ends lost 3 bases and 10 bases, in that order; junction bases with no gene match: 13. The germline V gene has CDR1 MNHNS and CDR2 SASEGT. This CDR3 comprises 17 residues. This CDR3 reads CASSDRDRVGRGSPLHF. The CDR3 coding sequence is TGTGCCAGCAGTGACCGGGACAGGGTGGGTAGGGGGTCACCCCTCCACTTT.

The chain is built from TRBV5-1 and TRBJ2-7; D might be TRBD2 (6 bases). CDR1 and CDR2 (germline): SGHRS, YFSETQ. Between the trimmed V and J ends, which lost 0 bases and 0 bases, there was a span of 13 bases. The CDR3 sequence is 16 residues long. The CDR3 DNA reads TGCGCCAGCAGCTTGGCCACGGGGGTTCGCTCCTACGAGCAGTACTTC. Translated, it gives CASSLATGVRSYEQYF.